The clone carrying this T cell receptor (beta chain) has more than one count but fewer than ten. Its antigen is currently unknown. These data belong to a study of T-cell memory formation after mild COVID-19. Per germline, CDR1 MNHEY and CDR2 SMNVEV (reference sequence). Unmatched junction bases numbered 14, after V lost 5 bases and J lost 0 bases. This CDR3 has 18 amino acids. Study-wide results and caveats: Later expanders leaned toward CD4+, whereas clones contracting from day 15 to 85 were balanced CD4/CD8. Mainly in CM and EM were contracting CD4+ clones; CD8+ were in EMRA.

TCRdb used MiXCR to reprocess the 5' RACE reads, holding one entry per CDR3 protein. This sample has roughly 140,000 distinct CDR3 sequences, with 11% to 15% found just once. The sequenced sample consisted of PBMCs or a T cell subset sorted from them (not recorded which). The origin of this receptor is an adult woman who had mild COVID-19 (a few samples of this study predate the infection). Cell type and time point are not known. The gene calls are TRBV27 and TRBJ1-1; 8 bases agree with TRBD1. This CDR3 is CASSATGGSLIMNTEAFF. The CDR3 region has the DNA TGTGCCAGCAGTGCCACAGGGGGTAGTCTAATCATGAACACTGAAGCTTTCTTT.